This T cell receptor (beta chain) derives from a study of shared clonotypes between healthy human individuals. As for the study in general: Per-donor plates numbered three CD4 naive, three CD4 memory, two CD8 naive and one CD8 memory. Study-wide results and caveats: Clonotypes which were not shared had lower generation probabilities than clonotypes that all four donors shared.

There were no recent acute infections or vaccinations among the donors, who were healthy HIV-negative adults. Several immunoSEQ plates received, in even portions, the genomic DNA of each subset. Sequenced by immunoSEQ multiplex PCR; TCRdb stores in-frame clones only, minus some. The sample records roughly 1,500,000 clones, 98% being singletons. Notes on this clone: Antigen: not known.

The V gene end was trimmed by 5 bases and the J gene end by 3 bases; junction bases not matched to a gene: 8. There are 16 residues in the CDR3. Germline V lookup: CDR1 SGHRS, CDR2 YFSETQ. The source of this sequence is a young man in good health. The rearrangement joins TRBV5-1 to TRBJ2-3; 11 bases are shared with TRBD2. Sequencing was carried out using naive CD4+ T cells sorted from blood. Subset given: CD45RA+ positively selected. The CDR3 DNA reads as TGCGCCAGCAGACTTAGCGGGAGGGCCTCAACAGATACGCAGTATTTT. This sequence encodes CASRLSGRASTDTQYF. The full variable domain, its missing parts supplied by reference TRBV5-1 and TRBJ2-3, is KAGVTQTPRYLIKTRGQQVTLSCSPISGHRSVSWYQQTPGQGLQFLFEYFSETQRNKGNFPGRFSGRQFSNSRSEMNVSTLELGDSALYLCASRLSGRASTDTQYFGPGTRLTVL.